Listed here are 16 T cell receptor beta chains from one sample, sequenced in a study of T-cell memory formation after mild COVID-19. TCRdb ran MiXCR on the 5' RACE reads and lists one entry per CDR3 protein. The sample records about 290,000 distinct CDR3 sequences, about 16% being singletons. The specimen sequenced was PBMCs or a T cell subset sorted from them (not recorded which). The receptors were sampled from a man younger than 35 who had mild COVID-19 (a few samples of this study predate the infection). Cell type and time point are not known.

The CDR3: CASSEYRASANEQFF. The CDR3 DNA reads TGTGCCAGCAGTGAATATCGGGCTAGCGCGAATGAGCAGTTCTTC. The V and J genes are TRBV25-1 and TRBJ2-1, with a tentative D call TRBD2 (6 bases). The CDR3 is 15 amino acids. The germline gives CDR1 MGHDK, CDR2 SYGVNS. V lost 0 bases, J lost 7 bases, and 13 bases lay in between.

The V gene is TRBV5-4, the J gene TRBJ2-5, with D possibly matching TRBD2 (5 bases). Trimming took off 5 bases at V and 4 bases at J, with 21 bases between the two ends. The CDR3 length is 16 residues. Per the germline V gene, CDR1 is SGHNT and CDR2 is YYREEE (reference sequence). The CDR3 sequence: CASRDGRRNAGETQYF. The CDR3 coding sequence is TGTGCCAGCAGAGACGGACGGAGGAACGCAGGAGAGACCCAGTACTTC.

The chain joins TRBV20-1 to TRBJ1-2, with D tentatively TRBD1 (5 bases). This CDR3 has 14 amino acids. V lost 3 bases, J lost 8 bases, and 19 bases lay in between. Germline CDR1 and CDR2: DFQATT and SNEGSKA (reference sequence). The CDR3 nucleotides read TGCAGTGCTAGGGATCCGTCGGTTCAGGGAGGCTACACCTTC. Translated: CSARDPSVQGGYTF.

In regard to this clonotype: A read error may account for a junction end that differs from germline. The chain is built from TRBV7-6 and TRBJ2-3, with D tentatively TRBD2 (5 bases). There are 15 residues in the CDR3. CDR1 and CDR2 (germline): SGHVS, FNYEAQ. The CDR3: CASSLASSSTDTQYF. For the CDR3, the DNA is TGTGCCAGCAGCCTAGCTAGCAGTAGCACAGATACGCAGTATTTT.

The chain employs TRBV4-2 and TRBJ2-1; 13 nucleotides line up with TRBD2. Trimming cost V 4 bases and J 10 bases; bases outside gene matches: 4. Germline CDR1 is LGHNA and CDR2 is YNFKEQ. This CDR3 has 14 residues. In DNA form, the CDR3 reads TGTGCCAGCAGCCCGGGACTAGCGGGGTCGGAGCAGTTCTTC. Encoded protein: CASSPGLAGSEQFF.

This clonotype was counted at least ten times. V is TRBV5-1 and J is TRBJ2-5; D tentatively reads TRBD1 or TRBD2 (6 bases each). Germline V CDR1 and CDR2: SGHRS, YFSETQ. Deletions cut 0 bases from V and 5 bases from J, with 17 bases between. The CDR3 runs 16 residues. As DNA, the CDR3 is TGCGCCAGCAGCTTGGCTGTCCGGGGGCTAGGGGAGACCCAGTACTTC. This encodes CASSLAVRGLGETQYF.

The table lists this clonotype with many counts. Germline and junction disagree at one end, which may indicate a read error. The V gene is TRBV4-3, the J gene TRBJ2-7; D not certain. The CDR3 is made up of 16 amino acids. CDR1 and CDR2 from the germline V gene are LGHNA and YSLEER. CDR3 amino acids: CASSKDARMMAHEQYF. In nucleotides, the CDR3 is TGCGCCAGCAGCAAAGACGCTCGGATGATGGCCCACGAGCAGTACTTC.

This clonotype was found many times. The chain links TRBV7-8 to TRBJ2-1, with D possibly matching TRBD1 (6 bases). The germline V gene has CDR1 SGHVS and CDR2 FQNEAQ. The CDR3 is 15 amino acids. V was shortened by 3 bases and J by 7 bases, with 16 bases between the two germline ends. This chain's CDR3 is CASSFRDTRANEQFF. The CDR3 DNA is TGTGCCAGCAGCTTCCGGGACACAAGGGCGAATGAGCAGTTCTTC.

This clonotype was counted between two and nine times. The chain links TRBV7-2 to TRBJ1-1, with 8 nucleotides matching TRBD1. V lost 5 bases, J lost 8 bases, and 4 bases stayed unmatched. Germline CDR1 SGHTA, CDR2 FQGNSA. This CDR3 has 12 amino acids. The chain's CDR3 is CASSNRGGEAFF. CDR3 coding DNA: TGTGCCAGCAGCAACAGGGGGGGGGAAGCTTTCTTT.

This clonotype was seen many times. This chain links TRBV4-2 with TRBJ1-1; D gene unclear. CDR3 size: 13 residues. Germline V lookup: CDR1 LGHNA, CDR2 YNFKEQ. Trimming took 0 bases from V and 3 from J, leaving 5 bases between them. The CDR3 DNA sequence: TGTGCCAGCAGCCAAGACCGGGACACTGAAGCTTTCTTT. Its translation: CASSQDRDTEAFF.

The CDR3 nucleotides read TGTGCCAGCAGTTTGGCACTAGCGAGTGAGCAGTTCTTC. The encoded protein is CASSLALASEQFF. This sequence joins TRBV12-3 or TRBV12-4 and TRBJ2-1; 7 bases line up with TRBD2. Trimming took 3 bases from V and 9 from J; bases not matched to a gene: 5. This CDR3 contains 13 residues.

The rearrangement joins TRBV5-1 to TRBJ1-2; the D is unclear. CDR3 length: 14 residues. Deletions cut 0 bases from V and 8 bases from J, with 14 bases between. Germline values: CDR1 SGHRS, CDR2 YFSETQ. Here the CDR3 DNA reads TGCGCCAGCAGCTTGGCGGGAACATGGGAGGGCTACACCTTC. It codes for CASSLAGTWEGYTF. The full variable domain, rest sourced from reference TRBV5-1 and TRBJ1-2, is KAGVTQTPRYLIKTRGQQVTLSCSPISGHRSVSWYQQTPGQGLQFLFEYFSETQRNKGNFPGRFSGRQFSNSRSEMNVSTLELGDSALYLCASSLAGTWEGYTFGSGTRLTVV.

The gene calls are TRBV5-1 and TRBJ1-1, with unresolved D. Trimming removed 2 bases at V and 5 bases at J, with 10 bases between. CDR1 is SGHRS and CDR2 is YFSETQ in the germline V gene. The CDR3 runs to 13 residues. The CDR3 is CASSFEVGTEAFF. DNA of the CDR3: TGCGCCAGCAGCTTTGAGGTCGGGACTGAAGCTTTCTTT.

This chain links TRBV5-4 with TRBJ1-1, with D uncertain. V shed 4 bases and J shed 3 bases, with 13 bases lying between them. Germline V lookup: CDR1 SGHNT, CDR2 YYREEE (reference sequence). CDR3 length equals 14 residues. CDR3 bases: TGTGCCAGCAGCCCCGCCCGGAGGGACACTGAAGCTTTCTTT. Translating it yields CASSPARRDTEAFF.

This clonotype was seen many times. This sequence joins TRBV4-2 and TRBJ2-7, with 7 nucleotides matching TRBD2. The CDR3 has 15 residues. Unmatched junction bases numbered 3, after V lost 0 bases and J lost 1 base. Looked up from germline, CDR1 is LGHNA and CDR2 is YNFKEQ. The CDR3 protein is CASSQEGGESYEQYF. CDR3 nucleotide sequence: TGTGCCAGCAGCCAAGAGGGGGGGGAATCCTACGAGCAGTACTTC.

Only a few counts were recorded for this clonotype. The chain joins TRBV5-6 to TRBJ2-7; TRBD1 matches at 9 bases. This CDR3 is built from 15 residues. The junction had 7 bases not matched to a gene; V was cut back by 4 bases and J by 2 bases. The V gene's germline CDR1 is SGHDT and CDR2 YYEEEE. CDR3 bases: TGTGCCAGCAGCCGGGGCGGGACAGGGCCCTACGAGCAGTACTTC. Its translation: CASSRGGTGPYEQYF. The full variable domain, rest sourced from reference TRBV5-6 and TRBJ2-7, is DAGVTQSPTHLIKTRGQQVTLRCSPKSGHDTVSWYQQALGQGPQFIFQYYEEEERQRGNFPDRFSGHQFPNYSSELNVNALLLGDSALYLCASSRGGTGPYEQYFGPGTRLTVT.